This TCR beta chain stems from a study of cytotoxic CD8 clonotypes in ibrutinib-treated CLL. Across the study: Average yields of around 260,000 productive templates and tens of thousands of productive rearrangements characterized the samples. Broader study findings: Under therapy, public clonotypes either contracted or stayed stable, and they were uncommon.

Remarks on this clone: Its antigen is unknown.

Sequencing was designed to attain a depth spanning 1 in 200,000 to 1 in 1 million T cells. Only in-frame clones appear in the TCRdb table, and some are missing; sequencing was by immunoSEQ multiplex PCR. The data show around 130,000 clones, around 84% seen once. Germline trimming cut 6 bases from V and 3 bases from J; bases unmatched to any gene: 5. This CDR3 has 14 residues. Germline CDR1 and CDR2: MNHEY and SVGAGI. The chain employs TRBV6-5 and TRBJ1-5; 7 bases match TRBD1. Material: PBMCs, obtained after 24 months of ibrutinib treatment. The TCR originated in a human donor with chronic lymphocytic leukemia. In DNA, the CDR3 is TGTGCCAGCAGAGAGACAGGGCCCAATCAGCCCCAGCATTTT. Its translation: CASRETGPNQPQHF.